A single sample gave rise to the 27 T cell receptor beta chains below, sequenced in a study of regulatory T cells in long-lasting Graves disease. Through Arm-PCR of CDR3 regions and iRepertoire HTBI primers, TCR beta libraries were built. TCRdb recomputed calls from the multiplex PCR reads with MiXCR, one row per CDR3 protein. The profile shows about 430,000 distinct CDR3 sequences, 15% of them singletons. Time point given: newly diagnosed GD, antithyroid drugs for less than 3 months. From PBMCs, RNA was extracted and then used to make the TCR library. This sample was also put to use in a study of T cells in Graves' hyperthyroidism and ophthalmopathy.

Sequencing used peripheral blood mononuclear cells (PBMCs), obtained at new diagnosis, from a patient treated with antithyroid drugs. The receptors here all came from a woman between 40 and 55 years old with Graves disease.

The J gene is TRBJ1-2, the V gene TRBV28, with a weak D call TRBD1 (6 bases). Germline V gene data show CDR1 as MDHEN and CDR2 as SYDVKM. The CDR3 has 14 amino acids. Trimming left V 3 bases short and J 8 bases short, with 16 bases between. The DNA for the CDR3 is TGTGCCAGCAGTTTGACTAGCGAGGGGGTCGGCTACACCTTC. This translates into CASSLTSEGVGYTF.

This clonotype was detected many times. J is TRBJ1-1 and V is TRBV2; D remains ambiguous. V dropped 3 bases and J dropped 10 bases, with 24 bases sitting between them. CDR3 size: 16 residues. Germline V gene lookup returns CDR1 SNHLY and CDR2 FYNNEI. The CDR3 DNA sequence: TGTGCCAGCAGTGATGGGAGGTCGAGTCTCGGACTGGTAGCTTTCTTT. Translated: CASSDGRSSLGLVAFF.

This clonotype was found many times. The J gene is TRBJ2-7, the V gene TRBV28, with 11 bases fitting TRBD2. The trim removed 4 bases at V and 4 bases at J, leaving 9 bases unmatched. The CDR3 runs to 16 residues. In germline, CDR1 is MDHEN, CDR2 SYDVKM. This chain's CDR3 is CASSSRTSGSLYEQYF. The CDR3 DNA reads TGTGCCAGCAGTTCTAGAACTAGCGGGAGCTTGTACGAGCAGTACTTC.

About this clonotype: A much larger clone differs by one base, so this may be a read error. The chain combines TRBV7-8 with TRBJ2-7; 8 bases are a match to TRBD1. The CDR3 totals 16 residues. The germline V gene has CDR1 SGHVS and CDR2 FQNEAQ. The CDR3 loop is CASSLGPGQGTYERYF. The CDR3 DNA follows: TGTGCCAGCAGCCTCGGGCCAGGACAGGGCACCTACGAGCGGTACTTC.

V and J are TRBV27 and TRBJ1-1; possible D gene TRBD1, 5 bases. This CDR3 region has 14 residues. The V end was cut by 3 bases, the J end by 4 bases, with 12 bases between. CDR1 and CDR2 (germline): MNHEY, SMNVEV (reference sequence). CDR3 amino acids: CASSLRGGVTEAFF. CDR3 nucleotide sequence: TGTGCCAGCAGTTTGCGGGGGGGGGTCACTGAAGCTTTCTTT.

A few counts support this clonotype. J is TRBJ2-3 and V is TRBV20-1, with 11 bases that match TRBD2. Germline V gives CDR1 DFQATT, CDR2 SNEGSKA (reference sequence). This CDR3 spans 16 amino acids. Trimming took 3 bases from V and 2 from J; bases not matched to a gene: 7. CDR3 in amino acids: CSARGPGLAVTDTQYF. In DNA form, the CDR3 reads TGCAGTGCTAGGGGACCGGGACTAGCGGTCACAGATACGCAGTATTTT.

The CDR3 DNA sequence: TGTGCTAGTGGTTTGGAACCCCTTGGGGAGCAGTTCTTC. Its protein is CASGLEPLGEQFF. V and J are TRBV12-5 and TRBJ2-1, with D uncertain. The CDR3 extends over 13 amino acids. Germline V gene lookup returns CDR1 LGHNT and CDR2 FRNRAP. Trimming removed 1 base from V and 10 bases from J, with 11 bases in between.

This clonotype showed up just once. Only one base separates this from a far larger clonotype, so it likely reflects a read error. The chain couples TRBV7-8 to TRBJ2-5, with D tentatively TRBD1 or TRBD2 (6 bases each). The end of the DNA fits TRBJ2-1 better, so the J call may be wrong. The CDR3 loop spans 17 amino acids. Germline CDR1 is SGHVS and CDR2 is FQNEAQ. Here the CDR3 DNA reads TGTGCCAGCAGCTCGGGTGGGGGGCTAGCAAAGGGCAGTGAGCAGTTCTTC. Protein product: CASSSGGGLAKGSEQFF.

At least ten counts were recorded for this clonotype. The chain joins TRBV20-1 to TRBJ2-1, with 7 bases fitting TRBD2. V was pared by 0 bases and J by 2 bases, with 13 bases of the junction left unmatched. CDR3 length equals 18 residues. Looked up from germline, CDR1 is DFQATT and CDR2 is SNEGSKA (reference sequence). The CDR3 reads CSARDQLGVAGPYNEQFF. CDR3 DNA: TGCAGTGCTAGAGATCAGCTAGGAGTAGCGGGTCCCTACAATGAGCAGTTCTTC.

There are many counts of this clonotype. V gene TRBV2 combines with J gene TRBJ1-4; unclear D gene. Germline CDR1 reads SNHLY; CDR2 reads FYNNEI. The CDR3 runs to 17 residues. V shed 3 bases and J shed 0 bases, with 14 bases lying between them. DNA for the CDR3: TGTGCCAGCAGTGAGAGACCGGGCCCTGCAACTAATGAAAAACTGTTTTTT. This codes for CASSERPGPATNEKLFF.

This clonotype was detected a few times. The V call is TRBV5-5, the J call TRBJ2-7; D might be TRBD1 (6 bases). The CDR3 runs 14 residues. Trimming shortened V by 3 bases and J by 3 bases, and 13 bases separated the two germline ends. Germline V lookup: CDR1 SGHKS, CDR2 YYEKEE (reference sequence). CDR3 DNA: TGTGCCAGCAGCTCGCAGGACAGTTTCTACGAGCAGTACTTC. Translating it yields CASSSQDSFYEQYF.

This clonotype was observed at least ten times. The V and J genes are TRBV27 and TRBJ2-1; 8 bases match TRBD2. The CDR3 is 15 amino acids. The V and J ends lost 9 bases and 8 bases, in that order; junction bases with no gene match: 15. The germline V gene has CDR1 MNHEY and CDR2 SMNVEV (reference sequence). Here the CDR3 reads CASNPGLALFDEQFF. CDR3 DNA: TGTGCCAGTAACCCAGGACTAGCTCTCTTCGATGAGCAGTTCTTC.

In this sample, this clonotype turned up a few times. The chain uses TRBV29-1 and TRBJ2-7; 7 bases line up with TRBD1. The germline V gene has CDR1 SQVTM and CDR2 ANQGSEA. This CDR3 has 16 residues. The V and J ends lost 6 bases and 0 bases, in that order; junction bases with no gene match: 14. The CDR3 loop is CSVRGPSGTDSYEQYF. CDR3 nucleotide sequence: TGCAGCGTCCGAGGGCCTTCCGGGACAGACTCCTACGAGCAGTACTTC.

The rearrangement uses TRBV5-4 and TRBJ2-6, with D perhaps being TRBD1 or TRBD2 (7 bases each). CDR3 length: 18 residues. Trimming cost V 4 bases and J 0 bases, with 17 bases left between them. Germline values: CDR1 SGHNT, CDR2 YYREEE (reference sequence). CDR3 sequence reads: CASSSQGGLHSGANVLTF. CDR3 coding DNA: TGTGCCAGCAGCAGCCAGGGGGGGCTCCACTCTGGGGCCAACGTCCTGACTTTC.

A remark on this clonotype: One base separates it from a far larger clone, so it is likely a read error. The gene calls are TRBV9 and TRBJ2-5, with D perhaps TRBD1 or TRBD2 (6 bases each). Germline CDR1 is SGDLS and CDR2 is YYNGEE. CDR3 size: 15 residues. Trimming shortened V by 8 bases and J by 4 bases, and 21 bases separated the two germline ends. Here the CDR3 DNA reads TGTGCCAGAAGTGAATCGGGGGCGTCCATAGAGACCCAGTACTTC. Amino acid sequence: CARSESGASIETQYF.

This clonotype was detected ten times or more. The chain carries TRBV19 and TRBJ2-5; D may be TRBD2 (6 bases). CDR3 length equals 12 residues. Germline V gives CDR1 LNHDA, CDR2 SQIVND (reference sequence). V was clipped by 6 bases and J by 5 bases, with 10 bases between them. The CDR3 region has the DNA TGTGCCAGTAGAGGAGGGTCGGAGACCCAGTACTTC. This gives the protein CASRGGSETQYF.

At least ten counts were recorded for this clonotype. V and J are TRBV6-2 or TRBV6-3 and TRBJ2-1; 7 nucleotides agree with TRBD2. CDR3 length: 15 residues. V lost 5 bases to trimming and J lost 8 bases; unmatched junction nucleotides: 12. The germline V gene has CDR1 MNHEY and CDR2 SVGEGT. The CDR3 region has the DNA TGTGCCAGCAGTGTTGATAGCGGGTTTCGCGATGAGCAGTTCTTC. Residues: CASSVDSGFRDEQFF.

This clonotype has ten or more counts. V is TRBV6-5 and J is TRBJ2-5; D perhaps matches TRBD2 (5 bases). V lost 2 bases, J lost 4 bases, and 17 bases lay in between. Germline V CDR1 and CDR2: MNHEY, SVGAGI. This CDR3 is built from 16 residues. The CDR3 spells CASSYPQATGGETQYF. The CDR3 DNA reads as TGTGCCAGCAGTTACCCACAAGCGACTGGAGGAGAGACCCAGTACTTC.

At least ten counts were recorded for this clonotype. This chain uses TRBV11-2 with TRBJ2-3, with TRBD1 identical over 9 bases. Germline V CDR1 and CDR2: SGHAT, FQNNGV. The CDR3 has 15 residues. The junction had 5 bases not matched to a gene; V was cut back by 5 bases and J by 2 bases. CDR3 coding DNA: TGTGCCAGCAGCCAGGGACAGGGCCACACAGATACGCAGTATTTT. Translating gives CASSQGQGHTDTQYF. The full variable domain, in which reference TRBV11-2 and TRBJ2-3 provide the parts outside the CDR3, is EAGVAQSPRYKIIEKRQSVAFWCNPISGHATLYWYQQILGQGPKLLIQFQNNGVVDDSQLPKDRFSAERLKGVDSTLKIQPAKLEDSAVYLCASSQGQGHTDTQYFGPGTRLTVL.

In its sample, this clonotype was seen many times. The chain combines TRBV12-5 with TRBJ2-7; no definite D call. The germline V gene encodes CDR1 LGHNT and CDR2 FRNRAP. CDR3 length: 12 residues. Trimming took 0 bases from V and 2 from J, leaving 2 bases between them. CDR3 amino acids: CASGLVTYEQYF. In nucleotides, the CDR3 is TGTGCTAGTGGTTTGGTAACCTACGAGCAGTACTTC.

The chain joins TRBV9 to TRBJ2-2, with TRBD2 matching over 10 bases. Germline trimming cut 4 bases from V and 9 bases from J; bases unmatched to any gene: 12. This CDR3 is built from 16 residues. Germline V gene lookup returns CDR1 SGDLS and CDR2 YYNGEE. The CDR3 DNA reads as TGTGCCAGCAGCCCTCGTACTAGCGGGATTCTAAGGGAGCTGTTTTTT. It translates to CASSPRTSGILRELFF.

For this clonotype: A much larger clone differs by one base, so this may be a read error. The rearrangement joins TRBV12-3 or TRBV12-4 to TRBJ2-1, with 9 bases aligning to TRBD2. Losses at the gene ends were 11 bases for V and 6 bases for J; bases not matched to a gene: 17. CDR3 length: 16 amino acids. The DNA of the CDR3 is TGTGCCTCTGGGGCTGGCGGGAGGGCCGCAGGCAATGAGCAGTTCTTC. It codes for CASGAGGRAAGNEQFF.

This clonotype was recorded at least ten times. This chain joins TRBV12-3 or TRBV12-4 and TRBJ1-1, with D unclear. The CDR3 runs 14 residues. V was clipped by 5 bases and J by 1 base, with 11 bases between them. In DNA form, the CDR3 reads TGTGCCAGCAGTGGCAGATGGGAGAACACTGAAGCTTTCTTT. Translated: CASSGRWENTEAFF.

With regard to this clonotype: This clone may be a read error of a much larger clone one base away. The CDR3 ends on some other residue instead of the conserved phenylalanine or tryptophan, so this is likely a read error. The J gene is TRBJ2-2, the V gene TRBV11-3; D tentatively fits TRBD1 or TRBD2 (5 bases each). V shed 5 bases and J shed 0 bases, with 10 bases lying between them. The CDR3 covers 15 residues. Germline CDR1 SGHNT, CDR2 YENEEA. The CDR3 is CASSALGANTGELFV. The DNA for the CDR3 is TGTGCCAGCAGCGCATTGGGGGCGAACACCGGGGAGCTGTTTGTT.

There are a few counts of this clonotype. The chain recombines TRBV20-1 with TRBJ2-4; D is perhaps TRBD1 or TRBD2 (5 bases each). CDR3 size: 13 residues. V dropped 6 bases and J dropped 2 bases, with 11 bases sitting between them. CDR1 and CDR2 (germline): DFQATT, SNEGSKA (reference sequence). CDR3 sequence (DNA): TGCAGTGCCCCAGCGGACACCAAAAACATTCAGTACTTC. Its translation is CSAPADTKNIQYF.

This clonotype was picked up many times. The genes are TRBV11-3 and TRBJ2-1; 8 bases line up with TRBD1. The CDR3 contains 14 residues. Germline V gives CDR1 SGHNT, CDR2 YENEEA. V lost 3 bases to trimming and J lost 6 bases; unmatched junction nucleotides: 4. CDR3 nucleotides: TGTGCCAGCAGCTTGAGACAGGGGAGCAATGAGCAGTTCTTC. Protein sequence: CASSLRQGSNEQFF.

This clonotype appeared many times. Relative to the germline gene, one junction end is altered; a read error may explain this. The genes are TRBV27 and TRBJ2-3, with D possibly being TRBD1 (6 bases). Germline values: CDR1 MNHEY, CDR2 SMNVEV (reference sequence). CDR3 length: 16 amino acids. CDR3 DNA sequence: TGTGCCAGCAGTTTGGGGGCTATACTTAGCACAGACACGCAGTATTTT. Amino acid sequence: CASSLGAILSTDTQYF.